These 24 T cell receptor beta chains share one sample of origin, sequenced in a study of memory CD4+ T cells and cytomegalovirus serostatus. The sort gate was single viable CD3+CD4+CD8-CD45RO+ cells for memory CD4+ T cells. The protocol was immunoSEQ multiplex PCR, while the TCRdb copy is restricted to in-frame clones and leaves out a portion. The top ten hold approximately 4.5% of the sample, which has tens of thousands of clones, 76% seen once. Specimen: memory CD4+ T cells from blood. These receptors were collected from an adult in good health and CMV-seropositive.

The genes are TRBV2 and TRBJ2-2, with 8 bases identical to TRBD1. Losses at the gene ends were 10 bases for V and 4 bases for J; bases not matched to a gene: 8. From germline, CDR1 is SNHLY and CDR2 FYNNEI. CDR3 size: 14 residues. CDR3 amino acids: CATTDREITGELFF. For the CDR3, the DNA is TGTGCCACGACGGACAGGGAGATCACCGGGGAGCTGTTTTTT.

This chain connects TRBV6-5 to TRBJ1-6, with D tentatively TRBD1 (5 bases). V was clipped by 6 bases and J by 7 bases, with 16 bases between them. The CDR3 sequence is 15 residues long. Germline V gene data show CDR1 as MNHEY and CDR2 as SVGAGI. The CDR3 sequence: CASSAMGGGNSPLHF. DNA of the CDR3: TGTGCCAGCAGCGCCATGGGGGGTGGGAATTCACCCCTCCACTTT.

This chain joins TRBV28 and TRBJ2-7; D is possibly TRBD2 (7 bases). Trimming took off 5 bases at V and 3 bases at J, with 14 bases between the two ends. The CDR3 contains 14 residues. From germline, CDR1 is MDHEN and CDR2 SYDVKM. This CDR3 reads CASSPGGSVYEQYF. CDR3 coding DNA: TGTGCCAGCAGTCCGGGGGGCAGCGTCTACGAGCAGTACTTC.

J is TRBJ2-6 and V is TRBV5-5; D uncertain. CDR3 length: 15 residues. V lost 2 bases and J lost 3, with 9 bases in between. In germline, CDR1 is SGHKS, CDR2 YYEKEE (reference sequence). The CDR3 loop is CASSFGGGGANVLTF. The CDR3 DNA is TGTGCCAGCAGCTTCGGTGGCGGTGGGGCCAACGTCCTGACTTTC.

The chain employs TRBV9 and TRBJ2-1; 12 bases align to TRBD2. The germline V gene has CDR1 SGDLS and CDR2 YYNGEE. The CDR3 sequence is 16 residues long. V dropped 1 base and J dropped 5; count of bases not matched to a gene: 4. The CDR3 loop reads CASSVTTSGGNNEQFF. The DNA for the CDR3 is TGTGCCAGCAGCGTAACGACTAGCGGGGGTAACAATGAGCAGTTCTTC.

The J gene is TRBJ2-3, the V gene TRBV11-1; D may be TRBD1 (6 bases). V lost 3 bases to trimming and J lost 4 bases, with 11 bases between them. CDR3 size: 14 residues. Germline-derived CDR1 and CDR2 are SGHAT and FQDESV (reference sequence). CDR3 sequence reads: CASSFSRGADTQYF. The DNA of the CDR3 is TGTGCCAGCAGCTTTTCCAGGGGTGCAGATACGCAGTATTTT.

This chain joins TRBV27 and TRBJ2-2; 7 positions agree with TRBD1. This CDR3 contains 14 residues. Germline V CDR1 and CDR2: MNHEY, SMNVEV (reference sequence). Germline trimming cut 10 bases from V and 5 bases from J; bases unmatched to any gene: 10. The CDR3 DNA is TGTGCCACAAACCGACAGGGAAGAACCGGGGAGCTGTTTTTT. Protein: CATNRQGRTGELFF.

The chain uses TRBV5-1 and TRBJ2-3; 7 bases match TRBD1. This CDR3 is 16 amino acids long. Trimming at V came to 3 bases and at J to 0 bases, leaving 7 bases not matched to a gene. Germline V gene data show CDR1 as SGHRS and CDR2 as YFSETQ. The CDR3 DNA reads as TGCGCCAGCAGCTGGATAGGGGACAGAAGCACAGATACGCAGTATTTT. The encoded protein is CASSWIGDRSTDTQYF.

This chain joins TRBV19 and TRBJ1-2; maybe TRBD1 (6 bases). Trimming took 5 bases from V and 2 from J, leaving 6 bases between them. This CDR3 has 12 amino acids. The germline gives CDR1 LNHDA, CDR2 SQIVND (reference sequence). The CDR3 is CASSDRNYGYTF. As DNA, the CDR3 is TGTGCCAGTAGTGACAGGAACTATGGCTACACCTTC.

V gene TRBV10-1 combines with J gene TRBJ2-5; no reliable D call. Trimming shortened V by 2 bases and J by 1 base, and 8 bases separated the two germline ends. The length of the CDR3 is 14 residues. Germline CDR1 is WNHNN and CDR2 is SYGVQD (reference sequence). CDR3 sequence: CASSENLIQETQYF. For the CDR3, the DNA is TGCGCCAGCAGTGAGAACCTAATCCAAGAGACCCAGTACTTC.

The gene calls are TRBV2 and TRBJ1-5; TRBD1 might be the D (6 bases). The CDR3 sequence is 13 residues long. Deletions cut 5 bases from V and 7 bases from J, with 12 bases between. Germline V lookup: CDR1 SNHLY, CDR2 FYNNEI. CDR3 in DNA: TGTGCCAGCAGTCGGGGGCAACCCCAGCCCCAGCATTTT. Amino acid sequence: CASSRGQPQPQHF.

The rearrangement links TRBV7-3 to TRBJ1-4; D possibly corresponds to TRBD1 (6 bases). Looked up from germline, CDR1 is SGHTA and CDR2 is FQGTGA. Trimming shortened V by 5 bases and J by 5 bases, and 15 bases separated the two germline ends. The CDR3 has 15 amino acids. The CDR3 sequence: CASSPLGQQNEKLFF. The CDR3 DNA reads as TGTGCCAGCAGCCCACTCGGACAGCAGAATGAAAAACTGTTTTTT.

The gene calls are TRBV6-1 and TRBJ1-2; D is ambiguous. Trimming shortened V by 10 bases and J by 10 bases, and 22 bases separated the two germline ends. Germline loops: CDR1 MNHNS, CDR2 SASEGT. This CDR3 is 13 amino acids long. CDR3 region: CATQKDGLEDYTF. CDR3 nucleotide sequence: TGTGCCACCCAAAAGGACGGGCTGGAGGACTACACCTTC.

The rearrangement uses TRBV9 and TRBJ2-3; D may be TRBD1 or TRBD2 (6 bases each). Deletions cut 0 bases from V and 5 bases from J, with 19 bases between. Germline V CDR1 and CDR2: SGDLS, YYNGEE. This CDR3 spans 17 amino acids. For the CDR3, the DNA is TGTGCCAGCAGCGTAGCCCGTATGGGGGGCGCGGGAGATACGCAGTATTTT. Its protein product is CASSVARMGGAGDTQYF.

This chain joins TRBV11-2 and TRBJ2-7; no clear D gene. In germline, CDR1 is SGHAT, CDR2 FQNNGV. The CDR3 runs to 11 residues. The V and J ends lost 5 bases and 5 bases respectively, with 7 bases between them. The CDR3 loop reads CASSARDEQYF. DNA for the CDR3: TGTGCCAGCAGCGCTAGGGACGAGCAGTACTTC. The full variable domain, rest sourced from reference TRBV11-2 and TRBJ2-7, is EAGVAQSPRYKIIEKRQSVAFWCNPISGHATLYWYQQILGQGPKLLIQFQNNGVVDDSQLPKDRFSAERLKGVDSTLKIQPAKLEDSAVYLCASSARDEQYFGPGTRLTVT.

This rearrangement joins TRBV4-1 to TRBJ1-5; D is uncertain. CDR1 is MGHRA, CDR2 YSYEKL, per germline. This CDR3 spans 11 amino acids. Between the trimmed V and J ends, which lost 3 bases and 4 bases, there was a span of 1 base. CDR3 residues: CASSHNQPQHF. Written as DNA, the CDR3 is TGCGCCAGCAGCCATAATCAGCCCCAGCATTTT.

V is TRBV29-1 and J is TRBJ1-1; a possible D gene is TRBD1 (6 bases). Looked up from germline, CDR1 is SQVTM and CDR2 is ANQGSEA. This CDR3 has 12 residues. The V end lost 6 bases, the J end lost 7 bases, and 15 bases lay between the germline ends. CDR3 bases: TGCAGCGTCCGAGACAGGAAAGATGAAGCTTTCTTT. This gives the protein CSVRDRKDEAFF.

This clone appeared once. J is TRBJ2-3 and V is TRBV5-1, with a possible D match to TRBD1 (5 bases). The V end lost 3 bases, the J end lost 3 bases, and 8 bases lay between the germline ends. Germline values: CDR1 SGHRS, CDR2 YFSETQ. CDR3 size: 13 residues. CDR3 in DNA: TGCGCCAGCAGCTCCCAGGGAACAGATACGCAGTATTTT. It specifies CASSSQGTDTQYF.

This clone was counted only a few times. The chain carries TRBV28 and TRBJ2-7; no clear D. V gave up 5 bases and J gave up 1 base, with 9 bases separating them. Per germline, CDR1 MDHEN and CDR2 SYDVKM. The length of the CDR3 is 13 residues. CDR3 protein: CASSPQNSYEQYF. For the CDR3, the DNA is TGTGCCAGCAGTCCACAGAATTCCTACGAGCAGTACTTC.

The chain recombines TRBV7-8 with TRBJ1-1; D is perhaps TRBD1 (5 bases). The V end was cut by 2 bases, the J end by 7 bases, with 14 bases between. Per germline, CDR1 SGHVS and CDR2 FQNEAQ. CDR3 length: 14 residues. The CDR3 loop is CASSLTGGESEAFF. CDR3 coding DNA: TGTGCCAGCAGCTTAACAGGTGGAGAGAGTGAAGCTTTCTTT.

About this clone itself: The same CDR3 also results from other DNA sequences found in this sample. This chain uses TRBV7-9 with TRBJ2-7; D is perhaps TRBD1 (5 bases). The V and J ends lost 5 bases and 3 bases respectively, with 11 bases between them. There are 13 residues in the CDR3. CDR1 and CDR2 (germline): SEHNR, FQNEAQ (reference sequence). The CDR3 sequence: CASSRGQNYEQYF. DNA of the CDR3: TGTGCCAGCAGCCGCGGACAAAACTACGAGCAGTACTTC. Combining the CDR3 with reference TRBV7-9 and TRBJ2-7 gives the whole variable domain DTGVSQNPRHKITKRGQNVTFRCDPISEHNRLYWYRQTLGQGPEFLTYFQNEAQLEKSRLLSDRFSAERPKGSFSTLEIQRTEQGDSAMYLCASSRGQNYEQYFGPGTRLTVT.

V and J are TRBV5-1 and TRBJ2-7; the match to TRBD2 covers 14 bases. CDR1 and CDR2 from the germline V gene are SGHRS and YFSETQ. This CDR3 is 17 amino acids long. V lost 4 bases and J lost 0; bases outside the gene matches: 6. CDR3 nucleotides: TGCGCCAGCAGCCTAACAGGGACTAGCGGGAGCTCCTACGAGCAGTACTTC. Translation: CASSLTGTSGSSYEQYF.

The chain uses TRBV27 and TRBJ1-1; D gene unclear. The CDR3 has 14 residues. Looked up from germline, CDR1 is MNHEY and CDR2 is SMNVEV (reference sequence). The V gene lost 4 bases and the J gene lost 4 bases, with 13 bases spanning the gap. The CDR3 nucleotides are TGTGCCAGCAGTTCCGCAGGTCTTGGCACTGAAGCTTTCTTT. This translates into CASSSAGLGTEAFF.

This clone has a handful of counts. The gene calls are TRBV5-1 and TRBJ2-3; 10 bases are shared with TRBD2. Trimming at V came to 3 bases and at J to 0 bases, leaving 16 bases not matched to a gene. The CDR3 runs 20 residues. In germline, CDR1 is SGHRS, CDR2 YFSETQ. CDR3 in amino acids: CASSWGGTSGDLSSTDTQYF. For the CDR3, the DNA is TGCGCCAGCAGCTGGGGGGGAACTAGCGGGGACCTATCTAGCACAGATACGCAGTATTTT. The complete variable domain, with remaining parts taken from reference TRBV5-1 and TRBJ2-3, reads KAGVTQTPRYLIKTRGQQVTLSCSPISGHRSVSWYQQTPGQGLQFLFEYFSETQRNKGNFPGRFSGRQFSNSRSEMNVSTLELGDSALYLCASSWGGTSGDLSSTDTQYFGPGTRLTVL.